These T cell receptor beta chains were read from a single sample in a study of patients and donors after allogeneic stem cell transplantation. TCRdb fed the RT-PCR reads into MiXCR, producing one record per CDR3 protein. The table has 400,000 to 450,000 distinct CDR3 sequences, around 15% seen once. Sequencing input: blood, either unsorted or a sorted T cell fraction (not recorded which). The source of these receptors is a human donor who was either an allogeneic HSCT recipient or a stem cell or donor lymphocyte infusion donor (not recorded which). It is not recorded whose cells these are; they may come from a transplant donor. The CDR3 runs from the conserved cysteine through the conserved F or W. A D gene is named only where the DNA matches it firmly. Not every row has a clone size; where given, it reads once, few, many or a size class.

j_gene,v_gene,abundance,d_gene,CDR3aa,CDR3nt
TRBJ2-2,TRBV9,.,.,CASSVNGELFF,TGTGCCAGCAGCGTAAACGGAGAGCTGTTTTTT
TRBJ1-1,TRBV5-5,.,TRBD1,CASSWGTGDEAFF,TGTGCCAGCAGCTGGGGAACAGGGGATGAAGCTTTCTTT
TRBJ2-4,TRBV9,.,.,CASSDGLEKNIQYF,TGTGCCAGCAGCGACGGACTGGAAAAAAACATTCAGTACTTC
TRBJ2-1,TRBV19,few,.,CATHRPGIYNEQFF,TGTGCCACCCATCGCCCGGGGATCTACAATGAGCAGTTCTTC
TRBJ2-7,TRBV6-1,few,TRBD2,CASSEGLAGATEQYF,TGTGCCAGCAGTGAGGGACTAGCGGGGGCTACGGAGCAGTACTTC
TRBJ2-7,TRBV12-3/TRBV12-4,.,.,CASSLTQAAEQYF,TGTGCCAGCAGTTTAACCCAGGCGGCCGAGCAGTACTTC
TRBJ2-7,TRBV6-5,.,.,CASRTSAGEQYF,TGTGCCAGCAGAACTTCAGCTGGCGAGCAGTACTTC
TRBJ2-3,TRBV7-9,many,TRBD2,CASSPRGSTDTQYF,TGTGCCAGCAGCCCGCGGGGGAGCACAGATACGCAGTATTTT
TRBJ2-7,TRBV7-2,.,TRBD1,CASSLFLTDRGLYEQYF,TGTGCCAGCAGCTTATTTTTGACAGACAGGGGGCTCTACGAGCAGTACTTC
TRBJ1-6,TRBV25-1,.,.,CASSELAGTNSPLHF,TGTGCCAGCAGTGAATTAGCAGGGACCAATTCACCCCTCCACTTT
TRBJ2-5,TRBV2,.,TRBD2,CASISMTSAETQYF,TGTGCCAGCATCAGCATGACTAGCGCAGAGACCCAGTACTTC
TRBJ1-6,TRBV7-8,few,.,CASSRTSGGNSPLHF,TGTGCCAGCAGCAGGACCAGCGGGGGTAATTCACCCCTCCACTTT
TRBJ2-7,TRBV6-2/TRBV6-3,few,.,CASRRTGIGQYF,TGTGCCAGCAGGAGAACAGGGATCGGACAGTACTTC
TRBJ1-5,TRBV2,few,TRBD1,CASSEGTDRDMRNQPQHF,TGTGCCAGCAGTGAGGGGACCGACAGGGATATGAGGAATCAGCCCCAGCATTTT
TRBJ2-3,TRBV20-1,.,TRBD2,CSARDRLAGVADTQYF,TGCAGTGCTAGAGATCGCCTAGCGGGAGTCGCAGATACGCAGTATTTT
TRBJ2-2,TRBV2,few,.,CASSTYRVATGELFF,TGTGCCAGCAGTACCTACAGGGTGGCCACCGGGGAGCTGTTTTTT
TRBJ2-7,TRBV29-1,.,.,CSVVGWDEQYF,TGCAGCGTTGTAGGCTGGGACGAGCAGTACTTC